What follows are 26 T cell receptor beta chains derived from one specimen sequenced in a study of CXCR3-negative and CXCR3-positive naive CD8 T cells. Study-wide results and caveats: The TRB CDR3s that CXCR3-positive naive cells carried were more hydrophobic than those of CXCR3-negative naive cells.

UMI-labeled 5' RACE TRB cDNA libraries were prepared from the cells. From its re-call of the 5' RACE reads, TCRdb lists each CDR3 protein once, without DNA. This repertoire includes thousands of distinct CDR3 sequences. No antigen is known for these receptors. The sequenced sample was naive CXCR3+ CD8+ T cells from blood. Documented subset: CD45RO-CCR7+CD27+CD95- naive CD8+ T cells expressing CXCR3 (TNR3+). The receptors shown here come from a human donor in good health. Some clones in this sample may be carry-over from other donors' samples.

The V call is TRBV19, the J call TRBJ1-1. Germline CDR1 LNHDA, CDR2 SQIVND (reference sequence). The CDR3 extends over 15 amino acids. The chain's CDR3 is CASIFSGRSNTEAFF.

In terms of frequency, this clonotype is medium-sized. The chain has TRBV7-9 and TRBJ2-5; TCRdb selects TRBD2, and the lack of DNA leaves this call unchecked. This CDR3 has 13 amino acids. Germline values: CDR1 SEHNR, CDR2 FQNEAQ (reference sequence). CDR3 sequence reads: CASSWTDQETQYF.

CDR3 sequence reads: CASSPRGPDNEAFF. The rearrangement links TRBV6-1 to TRBJ1-1. The CDR3 sequence is 14 residues long. Germline CDR1 is MNHNS and CDR2 is SASEGT.

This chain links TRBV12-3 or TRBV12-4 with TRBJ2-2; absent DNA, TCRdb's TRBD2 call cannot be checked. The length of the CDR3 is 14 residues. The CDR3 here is CASTPSGRAGELFF.

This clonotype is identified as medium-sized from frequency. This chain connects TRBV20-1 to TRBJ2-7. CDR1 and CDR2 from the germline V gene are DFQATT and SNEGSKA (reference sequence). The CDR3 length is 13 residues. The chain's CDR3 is CSAYNPASYEQYF.

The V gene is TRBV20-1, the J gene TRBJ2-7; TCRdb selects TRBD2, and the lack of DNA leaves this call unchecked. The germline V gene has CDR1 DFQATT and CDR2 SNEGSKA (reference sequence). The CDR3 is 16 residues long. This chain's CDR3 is CSARDDRGTSTYEQYF.

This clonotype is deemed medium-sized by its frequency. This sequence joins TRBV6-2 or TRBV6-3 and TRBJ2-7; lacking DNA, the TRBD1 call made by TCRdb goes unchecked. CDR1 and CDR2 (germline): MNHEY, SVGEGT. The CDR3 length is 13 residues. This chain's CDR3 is CASKGQPDYEQYF.

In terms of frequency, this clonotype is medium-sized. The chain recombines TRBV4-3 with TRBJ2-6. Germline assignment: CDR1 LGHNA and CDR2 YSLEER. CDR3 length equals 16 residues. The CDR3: CASSQDRGSGANVLTF.

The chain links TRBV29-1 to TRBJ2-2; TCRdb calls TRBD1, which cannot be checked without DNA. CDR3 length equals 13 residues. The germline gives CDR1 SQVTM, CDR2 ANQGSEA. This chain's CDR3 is CSGGGAGHGELFF.

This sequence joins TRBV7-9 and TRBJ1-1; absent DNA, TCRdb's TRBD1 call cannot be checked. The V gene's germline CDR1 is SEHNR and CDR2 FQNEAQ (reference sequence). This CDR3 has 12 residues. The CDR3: CASSEQGGEAFF. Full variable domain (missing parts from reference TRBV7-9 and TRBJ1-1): DTGVSQNPRHKITKRGQNVTFRCDPISEHNRLYWYRQTLGQGPEFLTYFQNEAQLEKSRLLSDRFSAERPKGSFSTLEIQRTEQGDSAMYLCASSEQGGEAFFGQGTRLTVV.

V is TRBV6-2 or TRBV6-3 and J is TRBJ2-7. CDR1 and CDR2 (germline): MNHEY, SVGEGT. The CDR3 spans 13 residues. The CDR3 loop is CASSYGLSYEQYF.

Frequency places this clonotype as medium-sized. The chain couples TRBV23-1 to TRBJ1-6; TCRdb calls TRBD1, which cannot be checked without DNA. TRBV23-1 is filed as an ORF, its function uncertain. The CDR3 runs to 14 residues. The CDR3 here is CALPGRASRSPLHF.

The CDR3: CASSSSTGGNYGYTF. This chain links TRBV7-2 with TRBJ1-2; TCRdb lists TRBD1, though no DNA is available to test this call. CDR3 length: 15 residues. Germline V gives CDR1 SGHTA, CDR2 FQGNSA.

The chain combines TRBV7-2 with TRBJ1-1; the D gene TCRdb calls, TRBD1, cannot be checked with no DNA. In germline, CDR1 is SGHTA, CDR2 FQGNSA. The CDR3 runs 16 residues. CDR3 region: CASSTRDRGLNTEAFF.

The CDR3 protein is CASSDDFTSSLTGYGYTF. The rearrangement joins TRBV2 to TRBJ1-2. Germline CDR1 and CDR2: SNHLY and FYNNEI. The CDR3 totals 18 residues.

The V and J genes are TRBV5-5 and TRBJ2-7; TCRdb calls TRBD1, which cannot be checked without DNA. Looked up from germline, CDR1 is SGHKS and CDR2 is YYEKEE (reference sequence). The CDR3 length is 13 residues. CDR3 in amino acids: CASSFGGEYEQYF.

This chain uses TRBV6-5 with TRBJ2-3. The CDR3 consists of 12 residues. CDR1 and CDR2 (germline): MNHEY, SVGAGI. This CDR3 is CASSWGTDTQYF.

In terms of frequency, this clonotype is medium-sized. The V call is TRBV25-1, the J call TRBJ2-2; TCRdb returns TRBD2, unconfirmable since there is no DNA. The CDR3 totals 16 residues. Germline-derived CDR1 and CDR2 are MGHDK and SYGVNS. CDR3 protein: CASSLIAGGVTGELFF.

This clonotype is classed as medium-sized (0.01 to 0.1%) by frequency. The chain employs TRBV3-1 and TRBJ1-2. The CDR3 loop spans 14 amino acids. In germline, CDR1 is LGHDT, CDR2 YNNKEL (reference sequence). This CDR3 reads CASSQDLNGYGYTF. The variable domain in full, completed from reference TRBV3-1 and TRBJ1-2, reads DTAVSQTPKYLVTQMGNDKSIKCEQNLGHDTMYWYKQDSKKFLKIMFSYNNKELIINETVPNRFSPKSPDKAHLNLHINSLELGDSAVYFCASSQDLNGYGYTFGSGTRLTVV.

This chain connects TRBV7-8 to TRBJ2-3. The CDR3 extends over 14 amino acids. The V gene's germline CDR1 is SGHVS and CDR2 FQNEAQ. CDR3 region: CASSFLWVTDTQYF.

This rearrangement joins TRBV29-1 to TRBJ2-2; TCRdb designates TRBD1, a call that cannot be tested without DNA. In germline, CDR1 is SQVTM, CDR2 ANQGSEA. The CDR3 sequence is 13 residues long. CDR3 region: CSVGQGDTGELFF.

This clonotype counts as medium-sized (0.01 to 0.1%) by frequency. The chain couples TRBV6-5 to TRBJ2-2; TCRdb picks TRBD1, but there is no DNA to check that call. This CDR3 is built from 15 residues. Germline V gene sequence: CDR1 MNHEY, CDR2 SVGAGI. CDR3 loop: CASSWDRGGTGELFF.

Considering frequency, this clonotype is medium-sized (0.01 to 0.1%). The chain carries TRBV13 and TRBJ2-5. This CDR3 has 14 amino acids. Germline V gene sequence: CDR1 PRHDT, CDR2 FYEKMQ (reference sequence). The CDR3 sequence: CASSSRSASETQYF.

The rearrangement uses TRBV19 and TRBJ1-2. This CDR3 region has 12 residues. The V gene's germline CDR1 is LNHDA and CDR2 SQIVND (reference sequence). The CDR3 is CASSSWNYGYTF. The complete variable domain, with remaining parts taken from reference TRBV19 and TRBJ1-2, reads DGGITQSPKYLFRKEGQNVTLSCEQNLNHDAMYWYRQDPGQGLRLIYYSQIVNDFQKGDIAEGYSVSREKKESFPLTVTSAQKNPTAFYLCASSSWNYGYTFGSGTRLTVV.

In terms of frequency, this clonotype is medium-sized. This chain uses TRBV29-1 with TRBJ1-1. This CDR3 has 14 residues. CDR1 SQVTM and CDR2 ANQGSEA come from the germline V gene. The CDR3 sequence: CSVEDISSKGEAFF.

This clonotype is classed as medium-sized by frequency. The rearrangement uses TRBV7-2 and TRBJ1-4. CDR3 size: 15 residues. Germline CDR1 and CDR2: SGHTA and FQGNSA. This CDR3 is CASSFVPATNEKLFF.